The 22 T cell receptor beta chains presented below share a single source sample, sequenced in a study of PD-L1 blockade in urothelial cancer. The time point is: pretreatment peripheral blood. Using immunoSEQ multiplex PCR, the repertoire was profiled, and TCRdb retains in-frame clones only, with some absent. The profile shows about 43,000 clones, about 84% of them singletons. The source material was PBMCs, sampled around atezolizumab (anti-PD-L1) treatment. The receptor set was obtained from a man between 60 and 75 years old with urothelial cancer.

This clone was observed a single time. J is TRBJ2-1 and V is TRBV7-2; 7 bases align to TRBD1. With 3 bases clipped from V and 6 bases from J, the junction kept 8 bases outside the gene matches. The CDR3 has 15 residues. Germline V CDR1 and CDR2: SGHTA, FQGNSA. The CDR3 coding sequence is TGTGCCAGCAGCTTCGACAGGGCGAGAGGCAATGAGCAGTTCTTC. Encoded protein: CASSFDRARGNEQFF.

As to this clone: A junction end diverges from the germline sequence, so it may reflect a read error. This chain links TRBV28 with TRBJ2-7, with D perhaps matching TRBD1 (7 bases). CDR3 size: 11 residues. Germline lookup yields CDR1 MDHEN and CDR2 SYDVKM. The CDR3 loop is CASIHGGTAIF. The CDR3 DNA is TGTGCCAGTATTCATGGCGGGACAGCCATTTTC.

The gene calls are TRBV5-1 and TRBJ1-1, with TRBD1 matching 10 bases. V lost 4 bases, J lost 5 bases, and 8 bases stayed unmatched. CDR3 length: 15 residues. CDR1 is SGHRS, CDR2 YFSETQ, per germline. CDR3 nucleotide sequence: TGCGCCAGCAGCATAAGACAGGGGGCGGGAACTGAAGCTTTCTTT. Amino acids: CASSIRQGAGTEAFF.

This rearrangement joins TRBV2 to TRBJ1-4; D remains unclear. In germline, CDR1 is SNHLY, CDR2 FYNNEI. The CDR3 has 14 amino acids. V lost 8 bases, J lost 8 bases, and 18 bases lay in between. This CDR3 reads CASDQDGVREKLFF. CDR3 nucleotide sequence: TGTGCCAGCGATCAAGACGGGGTTCGAGAAAAACTGTTTTTT.

V usage is TRBV6-1 and J usage is TRBJ2-5; 10 bases map to TRBD1. The J segment lost 6 bases and the V segment lost 4 bases, leaving 8 bases of the junction unmatched. There are 15 residues in the CDR3. Germline assignment: CDR1 MNHNS and CDR2 SASEGT. CDR3 sequence: CASSADRGFTQTQYF. The CDR3 DNA is TGTGCCAGCAGTGCGGACAGGGGGTTTACGCAGACCCAGTACTTC.

Worth noting for this clone: The sample carries other DNA sequences with the same CDR3. The J gene is TRBJ2-7, the V gene TRBV28; 9 bases align to TRBD1. Germline assignment: CDR1 MDHEN and CDR2 SYDVKM. With 5 bases clipped from V and 4 bases from J, the junction kept 6 bases outside the gene matches. This CDR3 spans 14 amino acids. The CDR3 spells CASSPGTGRYEQYF. The CDR3 DNA reads as TGTGCCAGCAGTCCCGGGACAGGGAGATACGAGCAGTACTTC. Supplemented by reference TRBV28 and TRBJ2-7, the full variable domain reads DVKVTQSSRYLVKRTGEKVFLECVQDMDHENMFWYRQDPGLGLRLIYFSYDVKMKEKGDIPEGYSVSREKKERFSLILESASTNQTSMYLCASSPGTGRYEQYFGPGTRLTVT.

This clone was detected a few times. The chain has TRBV30 and TRBJ1-3; D unresolved. V was clipped by 6 bases and J by 5 bases, with 5 bases between them. There are 10 residues in the CDR3. Germline-derived CDR1 and CDR2 are GTSNPN and SVGIG (reference sequence). The CDR3 bases are TGTGCCTGTATCCGAAACACCATATATTTT. It specifies CACIRNTIYF.

This chain connects TRBV2 to TRBJ2-3; 10 bases are a match to TRBD2. J lost 14 bases, V lost 6 bases, and 14 bases had no gene match. CDR1 and CDR2 from the germline V gene are SNHLY and FYNNEI. CDR3 size: 14 residues. CDR3 amino acids: CASSVVAGGPEGYF. In DNA form, the CDR3 reads TGTGCCAGCAGCGTAGTAGCGGGAGGTCCCGAGGGGTATTTT.

The chain is built from TRBV29-1 and TRBJ2-5, with D perhaps matching TRBD2 (6 bases). The CDR3 spans 12 residues. Trimming took 5 bases from V and 1 from J, leaving 8 bases between them. Looked up from germline, CDR1 is SQVTM and CDR2 is ANQGSEA. CDR3 sequence reads: CSVRGIQETQYF. In nucleotides, the CDR3 is TGCAGCGTTCGGGGGATCCAAGAGACCCAGTACTTC.

The chain has TRBV21-1 and TRBJ2-6; the D segment call TRBD1 is taken from the table without a DNA check. TRBV21-1 is a recognized pseudogene. The length of the CDR3 is 17 residues. CDR3 bases: TGTGCCAGCAGCAAGACAGGGAGTTCTTCTGGGGCCAACGTCCTGACTTTC. This sequence encodes CASSKTGSSSGANVLTF.

The chain is built from TRBV10-2 and TRBJ1-3; 9 bases agree with TRBD1. The V and J ends lost 6 bases and 0 bases, in that order; junction bases with no gene match: 3. There are 15 residues in the CDR3. CDR1 and CDR2 from the germline V gene are WSHSY and SAAADI. The CDR3 region has the DNA TGCGCCAGCAGCTCGGACAGGGGCTCTGGAAACACCATATATTTT. It yields the protein CASSSDRGSGNTIYF.

Worth noting for this clone: The same CDR3 also results from other DNA sequences found in this sample. The CDR3 reads CASSLGHPQETQYF. The CDR3, as DNA: TGCGCCAGCAGCTTGGGACACCCACAAGAGACCCAGTACTTC. The rearrangement joins TRBV5-1 to TRBJ2-5, with D hard to call. Germline V gives CDR1 SGHRS, CDR2 YFSETQ. This CDR3 is built from 14 residues. Between the trimmed V and J ends, which lost 0 bases and 2 bases, there was a span of 8 bases.

Regarding this clone: Germline and junction disagree at one end, which may indicate a read error. The chain has TRBV4-2 and TRBJ2-3; D perhaps matches TRBD2 (5 bases). This CDR3 has 15 residues. CDR1 is LGHNA, CDR2 YNFKEQ, per germline. CDR3 amino acids: CASSLGEASRDTQYF. The CDR3 bases are TGTGCCAGCAGCCTTGGAGAGGCTAGCAGAGATACGCAGTATTTT.

The chain recombines TRBV6-5 with TRBJ2-5; 7 nucleotides match TRBD2. The CDR3 sequence is 16 residues long. Germline loops: CDR1 MNHEY, CDR2 SVGAGI. J was trimmed by 7 bases and V by 0 bases; bases with no gene match: 11. The CDR3 DNA is TGTGCCAGCAGTTACTCGCAAAGCGGGGTCAGTGGGACCCAGTACTTC. This codes for CASSYSQSGVSGTQYF.

This chain joins TRBV7-2 and TRBJ2-3; the D gene is possibly TRBD2 (6 bases). CDR1 and CDR2 from the germline V gene are SGHTA and FQGNSA. Between the trimmed V and J ends, which lost 7 bases and 1 base, there was a span of 15 bases. The CDR3 has 15 residues. Here the CDR3 reads CASTTEGQGTDTQYF. In DNA, the CDR3 is TGTGCCAGCACCACGGAGGGGCAGGGCACAGATACGCAGTATTTT.

This chain connects TRBV15 to TRBJ1-3, with 7 bases identical to TRBD1. Germline CDR1 is LNHNV and CDR2 is YYDKDF (reference sequence). CDR3 length: 15 residues. V lost 1 base and J lost 7; bases outside the gene matches: 7. CDR3 in DNA: TGTGCCACCAGCAGAGCGCGACAGGGTGGGAACACCATATATTTT. This codes for CATSRARQGGNTIYF.

The sample holds one count of this clone. The rearrangement links TRBV19 to TRBJ2-1, with D tentatively TRBD2 (7 bases). The V and J ends lost 3 bases and 1 base respectively, with 16 bases between them. CDR3 length: 17 amino acids. Germline values: CDR1 LNHDA, CDR2 SQIVND (reference sequence). The CDR3 DNA sequence: TGTGCCAGTAGTATTTTGAGGGGGGGGATTTCCTACAATGAGCAGTTCTTC. It translates to CASSILRGGISYNEQFF.

The chain joins TRBV28 to TRBJ1-5; D might be TRBD1 (6 bases). The V end lost 6 bases, the J end lost 0 bases, and 18 bases lay between the germline ends. CDR1 is MDHEN, CDR2 SYDVKM, per germline. CDR3 length: 17 residues. CDR3 nucleotides: TGTGCCAGCAGCCTATTCAGGGGAGACCATAGCAATCAGCCCCAGCATTTT. As protein: CASSLFRGDHSNQPQHF. Full variable domain (rest looked up from reference TRBV28 and TRBJ1-5): DVKVTQSSRYLVKRTGEKVFLECVQDMDHENMFWYRQDPGLGLRLIYFSYDVKMKEKGDIPEGYSVSREKKERFSLILESASTNQTSMYLCASSLFRGDHSNQPQHFGDGTRLSIL.

The chain is built from TRBV5-1 and TRBJ1-2; 7 bases map to TRBD1. The CDR3 runs 12 residues. The germline gives CDR1 SGHRS, CDR2 YFSETQ. The V and J ends lost 4 bases and 7 bases, in that order; junction bases with no gene match: 4. The CDR3 sequence is CASSGQAAGYTF. Written as DNA, the CDR3 is TGCGCCAGCAGCGGACAGGCAGCTGGCTACACCTTC.

This clone was observed a few times. The chain carries TRBV5-1 and TRBJ1-1; D is unresolved. Per germline, CDR1 SGHRS and CDR2 YFSETQ. The CDR3 totals 14 residues. V shed 3 bases and J shed 1 base, with 10 bases lying between them. CDR3 sequence: CASSSITGNTEAFF. The CDR3 DNA is TGCGCCAGCAGCTCAATTACGGGGAACACTGAAGCTTTCTTT.

The chain uses TRBV11-2 and TRBJ2-7; TRBD1 is a possible D gene (6 bases). The CDR3 has 18 residues. The germline V gene has CDR1 SGHAT and CDR2 FQNNGV. Trimming cost V 5 bases and J 5 bases, with 28 bases left between them. The CDR3 DNA sequence: TGTGCCAGCAGCCCGCTCGTAGGCTGGACAGACAAAGCTGACGAGCAGTACTTC. It is translated as CASSPLVGWTDKADEQYF.

The chain is built from TRBV4-1 and TRBJ2-3; D is possibly TRBD1 (6 bases). This CDR3 has 16 residues. Between the trimmed V and J ends, which lost 3 bases and 0 bases, there was a span of 13 bases. CDR1 MGHRA and CDR2 YSYEKL come from the germline V gene. DNA of the CDR3: TGCGCCAGCAGCCACGACAGGAAAACAAGCACAGATACGCAGTATTTT. As protein: CASSHDRKTSTDTQYF.